These T cell receptor beta chains were read from a single sample in a study of blood T cell repertoires in COVID-19. Profiled with immunoSEQ multiplex PCR; TCRdb holds only in-frame clones, not every one. The sample contains approximately 70,000 clones, roughly 84% of which appear only once. Sequenced sample: peripheral blood. The receptors here all came from a woman aged 60 to 75 with acute or convalescent COVID-19. The CDR3 runs from the conserved cysteine through the conserved F or W. The order of the fields is J gene, clone size, D gene, V gene, CDR3 DNA, CDR3 protein. A D gene is named only where the DNA matches it firmly. Clone size is shown for a subset of rows, as once, few, many or a class of expanded clone.

TRBJ1-2 | . | TRBD1 | TRBV7-3 | TGTGCCAGCAGCTTCCGGGACAGAGAAAACTATGGCTACACCTTC | CASSFRDRENYGYTF
TRBJ2-5 | . | . | TRBV6-6 | TGTGCCAGCAGTTCATCAGAAGAGACCCAGTACTTC | CASSSSEETQYF
TRBJ2-1 | . | . | TRBV3-1/TRBV3-2 | TGTGCCAGCAGCTTCTCGACAGGTGAGCAGTTCTTC | CASSFSTGEQFF
TRBJ1-1 | few | . | TRBV25-1 | TGTGCCAGCAGTGGCTTATGGGGGGGGACTGAAGCTTTCTTT | CASSGLWGGTEAFF
TRBJ2-5 | . | TRBD1 | TRBV6-1 | TGTGCCAGCAGTGAAGACAGGGGCCAAGAGACCCAGTACTTC | CASSEDRGQETQYF
TRBJ1-1 | once | . | TRBV4-1 | TGCGCCAGCAGCCAGGTCTCGGGGGGGGCTGAAGCTTTCTTT | CASSQVSGGAEAFF
TRBJ1-4 | . | TRBD1 | TRBV5-6 | TGTGCCAGCCGCTCCGGGACAGTCGATGTAAAACTGTTTTTT | CASRSGTVDVKLFF
TRBJ1-1 | . | TRBD1 | TRBV12-3/TRBV12-4 | TGTGCCAGCAGTCAAGACAGGGACACTGAAGCTTTCTTT | CASSQDRDTEAFF
TRBJ2-2 | . | . | TRBV4-1 | TGCGCCAGCAGCCAAGAGTGGCAACCGGGGGTAGGCACCGGGGAGCTGTTTTTT | CASSQEWQPGVGTGELFF
TRBJ1-2 | . | . | TRBV19 | TGTGCCAGTAGTGAAGGGGTTAACTATGGCTACACCTTC | CASSEGVNYGYTF
TRBJ1-5 | . | . | TRBV6-6 | TGTGCCAGCAGTTCCAGGGTCGACCAGCCCCAGCATTTT | CASSSRVDQPQHF
TRBJ1-2 | few | . | TRBV10-3 | TGTGCCATCAGTGAAAAAGGGAGCAGCTATGGCTACACCTTC | CAISEKGSSYGYTF
TRBJ1-5 | . | . | TRBV6-5 | TGTGCCAGCAGGCAAGCATCCAATCAGCCCCAGCATTTT | CASRQASNQPQHF
TRBJ1-5 | few | TRBD1 | TRBV15 | TGTGCCACCAGCAGAGGTTCACGAGACAGGGCTGATCAGCCCCAGCATTTT | CATSRGSRDRADQPQHF
TRBJ1-2 | . | TRBD1 | TRBV5-1 | TGCGCCAGCAGCTCCTTCGACAGGGGATACTATGGCTACACCTTC | CASSSFDRGYYGYTF
TRBJ1-2 | . | TRBD1 | TRBV19 | TGTGCCAGCCGGGACAGATCCCGGTACTATGGCTACACCTTC | CASRDRSRYYGYTF
TRBJ2-2 | . | TRBD2 | TRBV7-2 | TGTGCCAGCAGCTTACAGCGGGGGAACACCGGGGAGCTGTTTTTT | CASSLQRGNTGELFF
TRBJ1-2 | . | . | TRBV5-1 | TGCGCCAGCAGCTCTGGGGCCGGGAACTATGGCTACACCTTC | CASSSGAGNYGYTF
TRBJ2-6 | . | TRBD1 | TRBV5-1 | TGCGCCAGCAGCCCCGGACAGGGGACTGGGGCCAACGTCCTGACTTTC | CASSPGQGTGANVLTF
TRBJ1-1 | . | TRBD1 | TRBV18 | TGTGCCAGCTCCCGCGACAGGGACACTGAAGCTTTCTTT | CASSRDRDTEAFF
TRBJ2-7 | few | TRBD1 | TRBV19 | TGTGCCAGTAGTTTCCCAGGGGGCCGAGGCGAGCAGTACTTC | CASSFPGGRGEQYF
TRBJ2-1 | . | . | TRBV6-6 | TGTGCCAGCTCAATTAGATCCGAGGGTGAGCAGTTCTTC | CASSIRSEGEQFF
TRBJ2-2 | once | . | TRBV6-1 | TGTGCCAGCAGTGAAGACGGGGGGCGCGGGGCCGGGGAGCTGTTTTTT | CASSEDGGRGAGELFF
TRBJ2-7 | . | . | TRBV10-3 | TGTGCCATCAGCCCTACCCTAAGCTCCTACGAGCAGTACTTC | CAISPTLSSYEQYF
TRBJ2-1 | . | TRBD2 | TRBV4-2 | TGTGCCAGCAGCCAAGGACTAGCGGGAAACAATGAGCAGTTCTTC | CASSQGLAGNNEQFF
TRBJ1-2 | . | TRBD1 | TRBV11-2 | TGTGCCAGCAGCTTCCAGGGGGCTGCTAGCTATGGCTACACCTTC | CASSFQGAASYGYTF
TRBJ1-3 | . | . | TRBV11-2 | TGTGCCAGCAGCTTGGTCCCGGGGACCATATATTTT | CASSLVPGTIYF
TRBJ1-2 | . | TRBD1 | TRBV4-1 | TGCGCCAGCAGCCCGGGACAGGGGATGTCGGGCTACACCTTC | CASSPGQGMSGYTF
TRBJ2-2 | . | TRBD2 | TRBV4-2 | TGTGCCAGCAGCCAAGGGGCTAGCGGGGGGACTGGGGAGCTGTTTTTT | CASSQGASGGTGELFF
TRBJ1-4 | . | . | TRBV24-1 | TGTGCCACCAGTGAACAGGGACATAATGAAAAACTGTTTTTT | CATSEQGHNEKLFF
TRBJ1-2 | . | TRBD1 | TRBV11-2 | TGTGCCAGCAGCTTAGGTGGGCAGGGGGCCAACTATGGCTACACCTTC | CASSLGGQGANYGYTF
TRBJ2-2 | . | TRBD2 | TRBV7-9 | TGTGCCAGCAGCTTCCCCCCTAGCGGGGGAAGCGGGGAGCTGTTTTTT | CASSFPPSGGSGELFF
TRBJ1-1 | few | . | TRBV19 | TGTGCCAGTAGTATAGATCGGGGGGGCACTGAAGCTTTCTTT | CASSIDRGGTEAFF
TRBJ2-1 | . | TRBD1 | TRBV24-1 | TGTGCCACCAGTGATTCCGGGACAGGGCTCTACAATGAGCAGTTCTTC | CATSDSGTGLYNEQFF
TRBJ2-3 | . | TRBD2 | TRBV30 | TGTGCCTGGAGTGGCGGCGGGGGGCCAGATACGCAGTATTTT | CAWSGGGGPDTQYF
TRBJ2-3 | . | TRBD2 | TRBV10-3 | TGTGCCATCAGTGAGTCGCCCGGGACTAGCGGGGGGTACACAGATACGCAGTATTTT | CAISESPGTSGGYTDTQYF
TRBJ2-7 | . | . | TRBV27 | TGTGCCAGCAGTTCTGCGGGGTCCTACGAGCAGTACTTC | CASSSAGSYEQYF